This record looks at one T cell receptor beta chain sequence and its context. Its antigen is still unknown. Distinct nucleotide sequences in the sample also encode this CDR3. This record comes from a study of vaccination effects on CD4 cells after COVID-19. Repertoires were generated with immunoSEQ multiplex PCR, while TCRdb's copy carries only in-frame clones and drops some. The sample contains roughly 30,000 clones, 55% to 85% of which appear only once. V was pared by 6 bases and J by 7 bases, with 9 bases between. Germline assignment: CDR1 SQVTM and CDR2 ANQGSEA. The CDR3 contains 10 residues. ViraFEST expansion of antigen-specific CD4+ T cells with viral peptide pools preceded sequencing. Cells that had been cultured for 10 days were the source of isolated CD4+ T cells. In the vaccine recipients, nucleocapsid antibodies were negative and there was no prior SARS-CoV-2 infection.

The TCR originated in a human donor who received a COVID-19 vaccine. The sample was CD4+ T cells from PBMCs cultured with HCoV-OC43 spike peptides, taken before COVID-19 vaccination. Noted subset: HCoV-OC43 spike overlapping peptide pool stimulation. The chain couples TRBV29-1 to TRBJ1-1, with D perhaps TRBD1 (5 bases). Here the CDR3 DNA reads TGCAGCGTGGTGACAGTTGAAGCTTTCTTT. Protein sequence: CSVVTVEAFF.